The rows below give T cell receptor beta chains drawn from one sample of a study of Graves' ophthalmopathy and Graves' hyperthyroidism. From the multiplex PCR reads, TCRdb called clonotypes with MiXCR, one entry per CDR3 protein. The table includes 500,000 to 600,000 distinct CDR3 sequences, under 45% detected once. Sequencing was done on a sample of peripheral blood or thyroid tissue (not recorded which). All receptors come from an adult man with Graves' hyperthyroidism. Each CDR3 is given with its conserved first and last residue. A D gene is named only where the DNA matches it firmly. Clone size is stated in some rows and not others, as once, few, many or a class when expanded.

d_gene	j_gene	v_gene	abundance	CDR3aa	CDR3nt
NA	TRBJ1-1	TRBV20-1	many	CSASVTEAFF	TGCAGTGCTAGCGTAACTGAAGCTTTCTTT
NA	TRBJ2-7	TRBV29-1	few	CSVGGPYEQYF	TGCAGCGTTGGAGGCCCCTACGAGCAGTACTTC
NA	TRBJ1-2	TRBV12-3/TRBV12-4	many	CASSQTINYGYTF	TGTGCCAGCAGCCAGACAATTAACTATGGCTACACCTTC
TRBD2	TRBJ2-2	TRBV6-5	NA	CASSYGLVSTGELFF	TGTGCCAGCAGTTACGGACTAGTGAGCACCGGGGAGCTGTTTTTT
NA	TRBJ2-5	TRBV4-2	once	CASSQGSLGEQETQYF	TGTGCCAGCAGCCAGGGCTCATTGGGAGAGCAAGAGACCCAGTACTTC
NA	TRBJ2-6	TRBV7-2	NA	CASSLPGTGANVLTF	TGTGCCAGCAGCTTGCCCGGGACCGGGGCCAACGTCCTGACTTTC
NA	TRBJ2-7	TRBV6-5	NA	CASSYTGVGEQYF	TGTGCCAGCAGTTACACGGGGGTTGGCGAGCAGTACTTC
TRBD2	TRBJ2-1	TRBV7-9	few	CASSQTGTRNNEQFF	TGTGCCAGCAGCCAAACCGGGACTAGGAACAATGAGCAGTTCTTC
NA	TRBJ1-4	TRBV20-1	NA	CSAYRGGSGEKLFF	TGCAGTGCTTATAGAGGGGGGTCGGGAGAAAAACTGTTTTTT
TRBD2	TRBJ2-1	TRBV10-3	NA	CAIRSPGLAGVSEQFF	TGTGCCATCAGGTCACCGGGACTAGCGGGAGTGAGTGAGCAGTTCTTC
TRBD1	TRBJ1-4	TRBV2	many	CASSGQGAREKLFF	TGTGCCAGCAGTGGGCAGGGGGCCAGAGAAAAACTGTTTTTT
TRBD1	TRBJ2-5	TRBV5-6	many	CASSWDRDQETQYF	TGTGCCAGCAGCTGGGACAGGGACCAAGAGACCCAGTACTTC
TRBD1	TRBJ1-6	TRBV6-6	many	CASRRLTGYDSPLHF	TGTGCCAGCAGAAGACTGACAGGGTACGACTCACCCCTCCACTTT
TRBD2	TRBJ2-7	TRBV29-1	many	CSVKRGGRSQQYF	TGCAGCGTCAAGCGGGGGGGCCGCTCCCAGCAGTACTTC
NA	TRBJ2-5	TRBV9	many	CASSVIGGQETQYF	TGTGCCAGCAGCGTAATCGGAGGGCAAGAGACCCAGTACTTC
TRBD1	TRBJ2-7	TRBV7-9	NA	CASSSNSRGQGFYEQYF	TGTGCCAGCAGTTCTAATTCTAGGGGACAGGGGTTCTACGAGCAGTACTTC
NA	TRBJ2-2	TRBV9	many	CASSVEGGGTGELFF	TGTGCCAGCAGCGTAGAAGGGGGAGGCACCGGGGAGCTGTTTTTT
NA	TRBJ1-6	TRBV6-5	many	CASSYLYSTYSPLHF	TGTGCCAGCAGTTACTTATACAGTACCTATTCACCCCTCCACTTT
NA	TRBJ2-2	TRBV14	NA	CASSHYTRSTGELFF	TGTGCCAGCAGCCACTACACAAGATCTACCGGGGAGCTGTTTTTT
NA	TRBJ1-5	TRBV6-1	many	CASSVGTSSQPQHF	TGTGCCAGCAGTGTGGGGACATCTAGTCAGCCCCAGCATTTT